The rows below give T cell receptor beta chains drawn from one sample of a study of T cell responses to AZD1222 COVID-19 vaccine. Libraries were prepared by immunoSEQ multiplex PCR; TCRdb keeps only in-frame clonotypes and omits some of them. The profile shows 130,000 to 150,000 clones, about 91% of them singletons. Sample: peripheral blood, taken on day 0 of AZD1222 vaccination. These receptors were obtained from an adult in good health. CDR3s include the opening cysteine and the closing phenylalanine or tryptophan.

j_call v_call cdr3_aa
TRBJ1-1 TRBV27 CASSFWRNTEAFF
TRBJ2-1 TRBV3-1/TRBV3-2 CASSQDQVVAPNEQFF
TRBJ1-3 TRBV27 CASSPRAASGNTIYF
TRBJ2-1 TRBV4-3 CASSRGLAGILNEQFF
TRBJ1-2 TRBV6-5 CASSPGNYGYTF
TRBJ2-7 TRBV10-3 CAPRLGRIPYEQYF
TRBJ2-7 TRBV5-6 CASSFFGLAGGSYEQYF
TRBJ2-2 TRBV3-1/TRBV3-2 CASSPKIGGELFF
TRBJ1-5 TRBV19 CASTQLRGGNQPQHF
TRBJ2-5 TRBV7-9 CASSLGGPQETQYF
TRBJ2-7 TRBV7-2 CASSSRYSYEQYF
TRBJ1-5 TRBV28 CASGEESRNQPQHF
TRBJ2-7 TRBV20-1 CSASVPAAYEQYF
TRBJ2-5 TRBV25-1 CASRRGAVETQYF
TRBJ1-6 TRBV6-5 CASSWEGGSPLHF
TRBJ2-6 TRBV5-6 CASSPDGGAGANVLTF
TRBJ2-7 TRBV7-2 CASSLAGRALSYEQYF
TRBJ2-7 TRBV11-2 CASSLGAGVYYEQYF
TRBJ2-7 TRBV6-5 CASSSGASYEQYF
TRBJ2-1 TRBV6-5 CASSLAGGPHNEQFF
TRBJ2-3 TRBV24-1 CATSDPSRTSTDTQYF
TRBJ2-7 TRBV4-3 CASSQLMGQDTSYEQYF
TRBJ2-2 TRBV5-1 CASSFGQGAGELFF
TRBJ1-6 TRBV6-5 CASSYFGDRNSPLHF
TRBJ1-1 TRBV7-2 CASSLEAFF
TRBJ2-7 TRBV3-1/TRBV3-2 CASSPRGSRMEAYEQYF
TRBJ1-2 TRBV29-1 CSEGNGYTF
TRBJ2-1 TRBV9 CASSVWTGDSYNEQFF
TRBJ2-5 TRBV5-1 CASRVARGQTQYF
TRBJ1-5 TRBV12-3/TRBV12-4 CASSFRGQPQHF
TRBJ1-4 TRBV6-1 CASSEARGLANEKLFF
TRBJ1-6 TRBV30 CAFNLWGASPLHF
TRBJ1-4 TRBV11-2 CASSSKGVIGEKLFF
TRBJ2-1 TRBV9 CASSPHTAGVAEQFF
TRBJ2-7 TRBV19 CASSIAPRFVGTATYEQYF
TRBJ2-7 TRBV27 CASSLFPDSGTYEQYF
TRBJ2-3 TRBV2 CASSQERDDTQYF
TRBJ2-3 TRBV19 CASSIRGSGTDTQYF
TRBJ2-5 TRBV20-1 CSAGVETQYF
TRBJ1-2 TRBV15 CATSREYGQGGYGYTF
TRBJ1-4 TRBV27 CASSLGTNEKLFF
TRBJ2-7 TRBV7-6 CASSSTGSSYEQYF
TRBJ1-6 TRBV6-5 CASSYSTGTGASPLHF
TRBJ2-7 TRBV7-6 CASSRGLAGVGEQYF
TRBJ2-3 TRBV21-1 CASSNEKLAGAADTQYF
TRBJ2-3 TRBV11-2 CARMYLGVQGGGADTQYF
TRBJ2-6 TRBV9 CASSVEGSSGANVLTF
TRBJ1-2 TRBV28 CASSLSPRVGNGYTF
TRBJ2-5 TRBV6-1 CASSDRSGTEYQETQYF
TRBJ2-5 TRBV4-3 CASSQDPSGDQETQYF
TRBJ1-4 TRBV18 CASSQNGLRTNEKLFF
TRBJ2-1 TRBV6-5 CASSYEPAPPNEQFF
TRBJ2-7 TRBV11-3 CASSSSFSTLPAYEQYF
TRBJ2-7 TRBV19 CASSIGRTGTISYEQYF